Listed below are T cell receptor beta chains from one sample, sequenced in a study of cytomegalovirus exposure and HLA in healthy donors. Generated by immunoSEQ multiplex PCR, the TCRdb table keeps only in-frame clones and is missing some. The profile shows 110,000 or so clones, about 75% of them singletons. Specimen: PBMCs. The receptors were gathered from a woman in her thirties or forties in good health and CMV-seropositive. Both conserved end residues are part of each CDR3.

TRBV2	TRBJ2-2	CASRMRTGESGELFF
TRBV9	TRBJ2-7	CASSARQGVESYEQYF
TRBV18	TRBJ2-6	CASSPLPGVRGANVLTF
TRBV25-1	TRBJ1-4	CASSLKETGFGEKLFF
TRBV6-5	TRBJ1-6	CASSYSSDGVMSLHF
TRBV6-5	TRBJ1-2	CASSYLNSDYGYTF
TRBV29-1	TRBJ2-1	CSVRPIAGGPLYNEQFF
TRBV7-9	TRBJ1-1	CASSLGGLDTEAFF
TRBV6-5	TRBJ1-4	CASSPDRSGKLFF
TRBV27	TRBJ2-2	CASSLWGQNTGELFF
TRBV2	TRBJ1-1	CASSGGQRNTEAFF
TRBV7-9	TRBJ2-1	CASSFSGSGDEQFF
TRBV27	TRBJ1-1	CASGPIGQGGNTEAFF
TRBV30	TRBJ2-1	CAQKGASEWGEQFF
TRBV19	TRBJ2-7	CASSNWTEAVSYEQYF
TRBV10-3	TRBJ2-7	CAISSNPSGSTYEQYF
TRBV30	TRBJ2-7	CAWSYRGGYGQYF
TRBV30	TRBJ1-5	CAWSHRLTGRPLDSNQPQHF
TRBV7-2	TRBJ1-2	CASSRDIDYGYTF
TRBV5-6	TRBJ1-1	CASSRQGEDTEAFF
TRBV9	TRBJ2-1	CASSVVGAAGASYNEQFF
TRBV6-5	TRBJ2-7	CASSYSSGSSYEQYF
TRBV5-1	TRBJ2-3	CASSLEASGRLGDTQYF
TRBV5-1	TRBJ1-1	CASSLGGLNPEAFF
TRBV5-1	TRBJ2-7	CASSLGQEYYEQYF
TRBV4-3	TRBJ1-4	CASSQGGTGRNEKLFF
TRBV30	TRBJ1-5	CAWATGNDQPQHF
TRBV28	TRBJ2-7	CASSASGRGYEQYF
TRBV19	TRBJ2-1	CASSIAGWSDSYNEQFF
TRBV7-2	TRBJ2-3	CASSSFRDTQYF
TRBV7-9	TRBJ1-5	CASSLGQTNQPQHF
TRBV25-1	TRBJ2-7	CASSQTGFDEQYF
TRBV27	TRBJ2-6	CASSLGTGRANVLTF
TRBV30	TRBJ1-5	CPGGGGNQPQHF
TRBV29-1	TRBJ1-1	CSSTARTANTEAFF
TRBV7-6	TRBJ2-2	CASSSLAGGVIGELFF
TRBV11-3	TRBJ2-1	CASSLDGQGIYNEQFF